This TCR beta chain came from a study of human T cells and chemical hapten exposure. Time point given: patch test 2, 6 weeks after DPC sensitization. The treatment was: therapeutic diphenylcyclopropenone sensitization with weekly scalp DPC. This clonotype appeared a few times. One entry per CDR3 protein, called by TCRdb with MiXCR from the RACE reads. Of roughly 140,000 distinct CDR3 sequences detected, about an eighth appear once; the ten largest clones hold about 1.3%. Germline loops: CDR1 MDHEN, CDR2 SYDVKM. This CDR3 is 16 amino acids long. Trimming removed 6 bases at V and 5 bases at J, with 21 bases between.

The specimen was whole blood, collected in connection with sensitization to the hapten diphenylcyclopropenone (DPC). This receptor was obtained from a woman aged 50 to 60 with alopecia areata. Some clones in this sample may be carry-over from other donors' samples. The rearrangement uses TRBV28 and TRBJ2-3; D uncertain. In DNA form, the CDR3 reads TGTGCCAGCAGCCCAATGGGGTCTCGACCCGGAGATACGCAGTATTTT. Its translation is CASSPMGSRPGDTQYF.